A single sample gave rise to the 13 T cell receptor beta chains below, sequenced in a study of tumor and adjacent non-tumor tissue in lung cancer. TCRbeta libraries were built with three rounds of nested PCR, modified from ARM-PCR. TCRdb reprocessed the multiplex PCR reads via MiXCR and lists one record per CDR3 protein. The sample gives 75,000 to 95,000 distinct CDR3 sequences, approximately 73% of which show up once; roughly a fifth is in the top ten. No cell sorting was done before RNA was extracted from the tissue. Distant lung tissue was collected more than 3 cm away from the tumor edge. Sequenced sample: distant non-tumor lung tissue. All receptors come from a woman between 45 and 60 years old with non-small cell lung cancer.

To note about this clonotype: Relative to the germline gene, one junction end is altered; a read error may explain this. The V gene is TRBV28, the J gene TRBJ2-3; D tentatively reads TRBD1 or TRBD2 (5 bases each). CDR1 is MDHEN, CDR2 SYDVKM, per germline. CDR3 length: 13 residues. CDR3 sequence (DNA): TGTGCCTGCAGTTTAGGTAGTCTAGCTGGGGCATATTTT. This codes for CACSLGSLAGAYF. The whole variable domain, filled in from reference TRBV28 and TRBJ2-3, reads DVKVTQSSRYLVKRTGEKVFLECVQDMDHENMFWYRQDPGLGLRLIYFSYDVKMKEKGDIPEGYSVSREKKERFSLILESASTNQTSMYLCACSLGSLAGAYFGPGTRLTVL.

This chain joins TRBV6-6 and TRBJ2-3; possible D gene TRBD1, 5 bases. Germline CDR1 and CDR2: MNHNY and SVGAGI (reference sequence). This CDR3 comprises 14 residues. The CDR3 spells CASTEDSTTDTPYF. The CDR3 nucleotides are TGTGCTAGTACCGAAGACAGTACCACAGATACACCATATTTT.

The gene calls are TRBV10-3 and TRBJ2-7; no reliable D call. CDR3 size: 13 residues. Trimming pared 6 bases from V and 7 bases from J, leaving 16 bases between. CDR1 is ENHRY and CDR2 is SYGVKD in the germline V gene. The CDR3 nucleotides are TGTGCCATCAGCGACCAGATCCGGAGAGAGCAGTACTTC. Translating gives CAISDQIRREQYF.

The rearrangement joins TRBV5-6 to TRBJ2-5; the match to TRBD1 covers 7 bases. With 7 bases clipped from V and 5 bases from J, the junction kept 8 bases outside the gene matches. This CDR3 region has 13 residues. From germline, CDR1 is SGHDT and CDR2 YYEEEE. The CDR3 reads CASYSTGWETQYF. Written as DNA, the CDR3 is TGTGCCAGCTATTCGACAGGGTGGGAGACCCAGTACTTC.

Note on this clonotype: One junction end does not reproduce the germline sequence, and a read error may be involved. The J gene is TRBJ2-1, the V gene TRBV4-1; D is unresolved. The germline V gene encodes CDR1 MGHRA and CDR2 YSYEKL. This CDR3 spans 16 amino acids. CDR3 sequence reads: CASSQVNILSYYEQFF. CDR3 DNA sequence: TGCGCCAGCAGCCAAGTAAACATACTCTCCTACTATGAGCAGTTCTTC.

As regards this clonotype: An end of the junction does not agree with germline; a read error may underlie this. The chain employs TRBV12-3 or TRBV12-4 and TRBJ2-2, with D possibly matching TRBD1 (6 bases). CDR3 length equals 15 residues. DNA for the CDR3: TGTGCCAGCAGCGGTACAGGGATGGACAACGGGGAGCTATTTTTT. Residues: CASSGTGMDNGELFF.

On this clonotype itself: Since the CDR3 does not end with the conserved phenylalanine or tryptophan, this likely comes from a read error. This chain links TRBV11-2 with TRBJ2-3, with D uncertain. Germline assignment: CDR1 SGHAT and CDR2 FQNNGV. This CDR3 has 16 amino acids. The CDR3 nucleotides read TGTGCCAGAAGCTTAGGGTTCCTAACTAGCACAGATACGCAGTATTAT. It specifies CARSLGFLTSTDTQYY.

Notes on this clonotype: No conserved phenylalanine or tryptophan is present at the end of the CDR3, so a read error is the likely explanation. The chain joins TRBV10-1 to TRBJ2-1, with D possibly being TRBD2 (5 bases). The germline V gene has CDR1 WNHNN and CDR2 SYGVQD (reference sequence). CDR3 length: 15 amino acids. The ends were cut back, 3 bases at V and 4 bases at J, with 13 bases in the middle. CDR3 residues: CASSEISGRYNEQFL. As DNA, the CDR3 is TGCGCCAGCAGTGAAATTAGTGGGAGATACAATGAGCAGTTCTTA.

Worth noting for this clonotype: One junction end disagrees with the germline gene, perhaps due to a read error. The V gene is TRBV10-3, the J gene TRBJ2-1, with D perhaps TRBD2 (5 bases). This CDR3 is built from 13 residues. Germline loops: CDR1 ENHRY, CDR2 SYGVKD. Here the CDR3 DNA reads TGTCCCTCCAGGAGAGAGGGCAGCAATGAGCAGTTTTTC. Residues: CPSRREGSNEQFF.

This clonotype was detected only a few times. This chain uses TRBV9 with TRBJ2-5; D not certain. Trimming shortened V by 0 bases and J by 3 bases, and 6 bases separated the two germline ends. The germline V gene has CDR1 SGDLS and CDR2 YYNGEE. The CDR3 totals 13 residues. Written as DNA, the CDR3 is TGTGCCAGCAGCGTAGTGGCGGAAGAGACCCAGTACTTC. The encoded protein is CASSVVAEETQYF.

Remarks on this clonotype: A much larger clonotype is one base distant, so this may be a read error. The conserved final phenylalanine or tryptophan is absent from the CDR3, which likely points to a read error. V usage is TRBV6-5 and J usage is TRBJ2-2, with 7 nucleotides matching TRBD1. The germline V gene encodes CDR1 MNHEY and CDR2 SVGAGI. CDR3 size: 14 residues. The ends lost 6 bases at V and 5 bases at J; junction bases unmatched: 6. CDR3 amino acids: CASREGGATGELFS. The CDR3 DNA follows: TGTGCCAGCAGGGAAGGGGGCGCAACCGGGGAGCTGTTTTCT.

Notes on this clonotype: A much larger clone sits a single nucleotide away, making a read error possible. This CDR3 reads CVSSSAGPGQNFKETQYF. The CDR3 bases are TGTGTCAGCAGCTCCGCAGGACCGGGACAGAATTTTAAAGAGACCCAGTACTTC. The J gene is TRBJ2-5, the V gene TRBV11-2, with 7 bases lining up with TRBD1. This CDR3 spans 18 amino acids. In germline, CDR1 is SGHAT, CDR2 FQNNGV. Looking up the rest from reference TRBV11-2 and TRBJ2-5 gives the full variable domain: EAGVAQSPRYKIIEKRQSVAFWCNPISGHATLYWYQQILGQGPKLLIQFQNNGVVDDSQLPKDRFSAERLKGVDSTLKIQPAKLEDSAVYLCVSSSAGPGQNFKETQYFGPGTRLLVL.

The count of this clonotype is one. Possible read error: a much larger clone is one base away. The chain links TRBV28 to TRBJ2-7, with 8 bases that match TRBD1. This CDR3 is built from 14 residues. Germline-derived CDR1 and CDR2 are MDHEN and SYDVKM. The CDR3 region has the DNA TGTGCCAGCAGTCCGGACAGGGAGTCCTACAAGCAGTACTTC. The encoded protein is CASSPDRESYKQYF.